These 16 T cell receptor beta chains came from one sample sequenced in a study of blood T cell repertoires in COVID-19. Libraries were prepared by immunoSEQ multiplex PCR; TCRdb keeps only in-frame clonotypes and omits some of them. The sample consists of 200,000 to 250,000 clones, 75% to 85% of them appearing once. The sequenced sample was peripheral blood. The receptors were gathered from a woman aged 25 to 45 with COVID-19, enrolled during active disease.

A single count supports this clone. The genes are TRBV9 and TRBJ1-2, with D unresolved. Germline CDR1 and CDR2: SGDLS and YYNGEE. This CDR3 has 15 residues. The germline V and J ends were trimmed by 1 base and 4 bases, with 14 bases remaining between them. CDR3 sequence: CASSVLDSQSYGYTF. Written as DNA, the CDR3 is TGTGCCAGCAGCGTATTGGACTCTCAATCCTATGGCTACACCTTC.

The chain recombines TRBV5-1 with TRBJ1-6; no definite D call. The CDR3 sequence is 16 residues long. The V and J ends lost 0 bases and 0 bases respectively, with 7 bases between them. Per the germline V gene, CDR1 is SGHRS and CDR2 is YFSETQ. Here the CDR3 DNA reads TGCGCCAGCAGCTTGGAAGGGAGCTCCTATAATTCACCCCTCCACTTT. It encodes CASSLEGSSYNSPLHF.

V gene TRBV30 combines with J gene TRBJ2-1; the D gene is possibly TRBD2 (5 bases). CDR3 length equals 15 residues. Germline CDR1 reads GTSNPN; CDR2 reads SVGIG (reference sequence). Trimming pared 1 base from V and 4 bases from J, leaving 14 bases between. CDR3 amino acids: CAWSAGGLGYNEQFF. The DNA of the CDR3 is TGTGCCTGGAGTGCGGGCGGGTTGGGGTACAATGAGCAGTTCTTC.

The rearrangement links TRBV4-2 to TRBJ2-1; 12 nucleotides agree with TRBD2. The ends lost 6 bases at V and 6 bases at J; junction bases unmatched: 6. Germline lookup yields CDR1 LGHNA and CDR2 YNFKEQ. This CDR3 spans 15 amino acids. As DNA, the CDR3 is TGTGCCAGCAGACAAACTAGCGGGGGGCTCAATGAGCAGTTCTTC. Translated: CASRQTSGGLNEQFF.

The sample holds one count of this clone. The chain joins TRBV7-2 to TRBJ2-3; perhaps TRBD2 as D (6 bases). The germline gives CDR1 SGHTA, CDR2 FQGNSA. Trimming removed 6 bases at V and 3 bases at J, with 16 bases between. This CDR3 contains 15 residues. This CDR3 is CASRPPGTRTDTQYF. The CDR3, as DNA: TGTGCCAGCAGACCTCCCGGGACTCGTACAGATACGCAGTATTTT.

This chain uses TRBV5-1 with TRBJ2-7; the D gene is possibly TRBD2 (6 bases). Trimming left V 7 bases short and J 6 bases short, with 20 bases between. This CDR3 region has 14 residues. Germline CDR1 is SGHRS and CDR2 is YFSETQ. The CDR3 region has the DNA TGCGCCAGCCCGGACCGGGGGTCTCATACCGAGCAGTACTTC. It yields the protein CASPDRGSHTEQYF.

The chain joins TRBV30 to TRBJ1-1; tentative D call: TRBD1 (6 bases). CDR3 length: 14 amino acids. CDR1 GTSNPN and CDR2 SVGIG come from the germline V gene (reference sequence). Trimming cost V 4 bases and J 1 base, with 13 bases left between them. CDR3 in amino acids: CAWTSRTANTEAFF. The CDR3 region has the DNA TGTGCCTGGACCTCTCGGACAGCGAACACTGAAGCTTTCTTT.

The rearrangement uses TRBV29-1 and TRBJ1-1; D is ambiguous. The CDR3 contains 13 residues. V lost 6 bases to trimming and J lost 2 bases, with 13 bases between them. Germline CDR1 reads SQVTM; CDR2 reads ANQGSEA. The CDR3 bases are TGCAGCGTGAAACCCCCGGGAAACACTGAAGCTTTCTTT. This gives the protein CSVKPPGNTEAFF.

The chain combines TRBV6-5 with TRBJ1-2, with 8 bases identical to TRBD1. Germline CDR1 MNHEY, CDR2 SVGAGI. Trimming took 5 bases from V and 7 from J; bases not matched to a gene: 12. The CDR3 length is 15 residues. The CDR3 loop reads CASSPPLGRGLGYTF. CDR3 nucleotides: TGTGCCAGCAGTCCCCCATTGGGCAGGGGGCTTGGCTACACCTTC.

The chain links TRBV4-1 to TRBJ2-7; 7 bases line up with TRBD2. Germline V gene data show CDR1 as MGHRA and CDR2 as YSYEKL. This CDR3 has 17 amino acids. V dropped 3 bases and J dropped 5; count of bases not matched to a gene: 16. The CDR3 spells CASSHRLGGLRLDEQYF. The DNA for the CDR3 is TGCGCCAGCAGCCACCGTCTGGGGGGACTAAGACTAGACGAGCAGTACTTC.

The chain recombines TRBV3-1 (or the pseudogene TRBV3-2) with TRBJ2-1; 7 bases align to TRBD1. CDR1 LGHDT and CDR2 YNNKEL come from the germline V gene (reference sequence). With 0 bases clipped from V and 0 bases from J, the junction kept 8 bases outside the gene matches. The CDR3 covers 18 residues. The CDR3 loop reads CASSQDRTGHSSYNEQFF. The DNA for the CDR3 is TGTGCCAGCAGCCAAGACAGGACAGGTCATAGCTCCTACAATGAGCAGTTCTTC.

The CDR3 nucleotides read TGTGCCAGCAGTTTGCCCGGGACAGGGGATAGGACAGATACGCAGTATTTT. Translated: CASSLPGTGDRTDTQYF. This chain joins TRBV28 and TRBJ2-3; 10 bases align to TRBD1. Per the germline V gene, CDR1 is MDHEN and CDR2 is SYDVKM. V trimming: 3 bases; J trimming: 3 bases; junction bases outside the gene matches: 9. CDR3 size: 17 residues.

V and J are TRBV4-3 and TRBJ2-7; 7 bases match TRBD2. The trim removed 3 bases at V and 3 bases at J, leaving 8 bases unmatched. The germline V gene encodes CDR1 LGHNA and CDR2 YSLEER. The CDR3 runs to 15 residues. The CDR3 DNA is TGCGCCAGCAGCCAGGGGGGGGTCGGGAACTACGAGCAGTACTTC. Translating it yields CASSQGGVGNYEQYF.

The chain recombines TRBV21-1 with TRBJ2-7; TRBD1, the table's D call, lacks a check against the DNA. TRBV21-1 is a recognized pseudogene. This CDR3 region has 21 residues. CDR3 residues: CASSKALGGTASPWGSYEQYF. Written as DNA, the CDR3 is TGTGCCAGCAGCAAAGCCTTAGGGGGGACAGCAAGTCCTTGGGGCTCCTACGAGCAGTACTTC.

This sequence joins TRBV6-2 or TRBV6-3 and TRBJ2-3; 11 positions match TRBD2. The CDR3 extends over 15 amino acids. Germline values: CDR1 MNHEY, CDR2 SVGEGT. V was clipped by 5 bases and J by 2 bases; unmatched bases: 3. CDR3 in amino acids: CASSPGLADTDTQYF. The CDR3 region has the DNA TGTGCCAGCAGTCCGGGACTAGCGGACACAGATACGCAGTATTTT.

As concerns this clone: Additional DNA sequences in this sample encode the identical CDR3. The V and J genes are TRBV19 and TRBJ1-1; a possible D gene is TRBD1 (6 bases). Trimming left V 3 bases short and J 1 base short, with 12 bases between. CDR1 is LNHDA and CDR2 is SQIVND in the germline V gene (reference sequence). There are 15 residues in the CDR3. The DNA for the CDR3 is TGTGCCAGTAGTATCGGGGGAGGGGGGAACACTGAAGCTTTCTTT. Its protein product is CASSIGGGGNTEAFF. Complete variable domain (other parts from reference TRBV19 and TRBJ1-1): DGGITQSPKYLFRKEGQNVTLSCEQNLNHDAMYWYRQDPGQGLRLIYYSQIVNDFQKGDIAEGYSVSREKKESFPLTVTSAQKNPTAFYLCASSIGGGGNTEAFFGQGTRLTVV.